Described below is a single T cell receptor (beta chain) sequence and its context. Its antigen is unidentified. The data are from a study of T-cell memory formation after mild COVID-19. General observations from the study: Day 37-peaking second-wave clones had unconfirmed SARS-CoV-2 specificity.

In TCRdb, the 5' RACE reads were re-called with MiXCR into one record per CDR3 protein. The table records 550,000 to 700,000 distinct CDR3 sequences, 15% to 20% of them present only once. V was cut by 4 bases and J by 7 bases, with 23 bases left in between. The CDR3 has 17 amino acids. Germline CDR1 and CDR2: SGHVS and FNYEAQ. The TCR comes from an adult woman who had mild COVID-19 (a few samples of this study predate the infection). Cell type and time point are not known. V and J are TRBV7-6 and TRBJ2-1; D remains unclear. Sequencing was carried out using PBMCs or a T cell subset sorted from them (not recorded which). CDR3 nucleotides: TGTGCCAGCAGCTCTCATCGCTACCTAACACTCCGGAATGAGCAGTTCTTC. Its protein product is CASSSHRYLTLRNEQFF. The full variable domain, with the rest looked up from reference TRBV7-6 and TRBJ2-1, is GAGVSQSPRYKVTKRGQDVALRCDPISGHVSLYWYRQALGQGPEFLTYFNYEAQQDKSGLPNDRFSAERPEGSISTLTIQRTEQRDSAMYRCASSSHRYLTLRNEQFFGPGTRLTVL.